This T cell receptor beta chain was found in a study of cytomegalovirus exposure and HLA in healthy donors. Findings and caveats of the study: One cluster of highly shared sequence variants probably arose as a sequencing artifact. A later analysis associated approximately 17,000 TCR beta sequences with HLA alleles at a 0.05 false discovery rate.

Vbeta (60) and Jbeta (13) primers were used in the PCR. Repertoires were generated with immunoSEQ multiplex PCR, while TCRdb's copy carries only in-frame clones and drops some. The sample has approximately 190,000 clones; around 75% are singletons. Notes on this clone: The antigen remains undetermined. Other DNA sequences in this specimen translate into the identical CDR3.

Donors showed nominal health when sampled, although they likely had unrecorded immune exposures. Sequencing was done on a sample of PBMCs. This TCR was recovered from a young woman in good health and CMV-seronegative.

The DNA for the CDR3 is TGTGCCAGCAGCTTAGGTAGAGGGCTTTCCTACAATGAGCAGTTCTTC. Translation: CASSLGRGLSYNEQFF. The chain recombines TRBV7-2 with TRBJ2-1; TRBD2 might be the D (5 bases). The CDR3 sequence is 16 residues long. Trimming took 1 base from V and 1 from J, leaving 11 bases between them. Germline assignment: CDR1 SGHTA and CDR2 FQGNSA.